Sequencing of this T cell receptor (beta chain) was carried out in a study of blood T cell repertoires in COVID-19. Germline V gene data show CDR1 as LNHDA and CDR2 as SQIVND (reference sequence). V was clipped by 8 bases and J by 3 bases, with 18 bases between them. The CDR3 runs 15 residues. Using immunoSEQ multiplex PCR, the repertoire was profiled, and TCRdb retains in-frame clones only, with some absent. The sample holds 300,000 or so clones, approximately 88% seen once. The genes are TRBV19 and TRBJ2-3, with a weak D call TRBD2 (6 bases). This clonotype originated in a man aged 18 to 35 who had recovered from COVID-19. The sequenced sample consisted of peripheral blood. The CDR3 DNA sequence: TGTGCCAGTCGGGGCGGGGCACGACAAACAGATACGCAGTATTTT. Translation gives CASRGGARQTDTQYF.